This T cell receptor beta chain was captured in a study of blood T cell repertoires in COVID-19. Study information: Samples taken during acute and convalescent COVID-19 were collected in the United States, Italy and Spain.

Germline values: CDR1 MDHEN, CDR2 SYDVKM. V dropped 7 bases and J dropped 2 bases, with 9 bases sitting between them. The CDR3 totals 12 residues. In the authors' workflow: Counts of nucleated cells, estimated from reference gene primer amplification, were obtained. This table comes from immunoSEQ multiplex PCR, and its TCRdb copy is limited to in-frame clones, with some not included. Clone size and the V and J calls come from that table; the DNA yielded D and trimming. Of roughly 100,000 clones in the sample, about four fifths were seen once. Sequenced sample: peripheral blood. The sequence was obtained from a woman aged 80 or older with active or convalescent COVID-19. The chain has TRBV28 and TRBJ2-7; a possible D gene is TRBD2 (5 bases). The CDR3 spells CASKRETYEQYF. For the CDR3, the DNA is TGTGCCAGCAAGAGGGAAACCTACGAGCAGTACTTC. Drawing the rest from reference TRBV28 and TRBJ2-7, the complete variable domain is DVKVTQSSRYLVKRTGEKVFLECVQDMDHENMFWYRQDPGLGLRLIYFSYDVKMKEKGDIPEGYSVSREKKERFSLILESASTNQTSMYLCASKRETYEQYFGPGTRLTVT.